This T cell receptor beta chain derives from a study of Ad26.COV2.S vaccination and SARS-CoV-2 variants. Study at large: Recipients of Ad26.COV2.S got it intramuscularly, once or twice 56 days apart.

Specified treatment: roughly 19 received Ad26.COV2.S at low or high dose, single or two shots; roughly five received placebo; per-sample allocation not given. It was on day 63 after the first vaccine or placebo injection that samples were taken. Sequencing used immunoSEQ multiplex PCR; TCRdb keeps in-frame clones, though not all of them. The sample yields 350,000 to 400,000 clones, around nine tenths seen once. The CDR3 runs to 14 residues. CDR1 is KGHSH, CDR2 LQKENI, per germline. V was pared by 3 bases and J by 6 bases, with 14 bases between. The chain combines TRBV18 with TRBJ1-1; D is unresolved. Sequences were derived from peripheral blood, sampled in a trial of Ad26.COV2.S vaccine versus placebo. The clonotype was recovered from a person aged 18-65 years who received the Ad26.COV2.S COVID-19 vaccine or a placebo. Here the CDR3 reads CASSPSTTMAEAFF. As DNA, the CDR3 is TGTGCCAGCTCACCTTCTACGACGATGGCTGAAGCTTTCTTT.